This T cell receptor (beta chain) was captured in a study of blood T cell repertoires in COVID-19. Germline V gene lookup returns CDR1 MNHEY and CDR2 SMNVEV (reference sequence). V was pared by 5 bases and J by 4 bases, with 7 bases of the junction left unmatched. The CDR3 extends over 14 amino acids. The method was immunoSEQ multiplex PCR; TCRdb's version includes in-frame clones alone and lacks a portion of them. There are 270,000 or so clones in the sample; about 90% occur only once, and 12% lies in the top ten. This TCR came from a woman in her twenties or thirties with COVID-19, enrolled during active disease. The sequenced sample was peripheral blood. This sequence joins TRBV27 and TRBJ1-2, with 7 nucleotides matching TRBD1. The CDR3: CASSPSDRPYGYTF. CDR3 nucleotide sequence: TGTGCCAGCAGTCCATCGGACAGGCCCTATGGCTACACCTTC.